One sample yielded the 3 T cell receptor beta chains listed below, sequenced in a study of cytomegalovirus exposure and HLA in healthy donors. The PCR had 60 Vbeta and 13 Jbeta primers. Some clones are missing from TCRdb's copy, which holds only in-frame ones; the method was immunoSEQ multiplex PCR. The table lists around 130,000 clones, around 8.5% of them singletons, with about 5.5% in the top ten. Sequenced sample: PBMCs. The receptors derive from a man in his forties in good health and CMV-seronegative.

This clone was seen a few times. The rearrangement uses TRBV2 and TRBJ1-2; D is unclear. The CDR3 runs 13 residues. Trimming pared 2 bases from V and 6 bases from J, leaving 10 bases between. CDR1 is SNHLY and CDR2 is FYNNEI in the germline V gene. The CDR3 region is CASSESARHGYTF. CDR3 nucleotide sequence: TGTGCCAGCAGTGAATCAGCTAGGCATGGCTACACCTTC.

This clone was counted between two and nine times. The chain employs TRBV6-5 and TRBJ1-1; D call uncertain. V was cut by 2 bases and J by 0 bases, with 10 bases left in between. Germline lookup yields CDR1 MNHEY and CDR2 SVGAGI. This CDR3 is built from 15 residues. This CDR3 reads CASSYDRLLNTEAFF. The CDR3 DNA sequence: TGTGCCAGCAGTTACGACCGACTGTTGAACACTGAAGCTTTCTTT.

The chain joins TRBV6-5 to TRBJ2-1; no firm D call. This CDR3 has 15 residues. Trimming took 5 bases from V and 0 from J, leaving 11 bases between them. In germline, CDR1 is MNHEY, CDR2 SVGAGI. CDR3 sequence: CASSPTRSSYNEQFF. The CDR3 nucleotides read TGTGCCAGCAGTCCTACACGGAGCTCCTACAATGAGCAGTTCTTC.